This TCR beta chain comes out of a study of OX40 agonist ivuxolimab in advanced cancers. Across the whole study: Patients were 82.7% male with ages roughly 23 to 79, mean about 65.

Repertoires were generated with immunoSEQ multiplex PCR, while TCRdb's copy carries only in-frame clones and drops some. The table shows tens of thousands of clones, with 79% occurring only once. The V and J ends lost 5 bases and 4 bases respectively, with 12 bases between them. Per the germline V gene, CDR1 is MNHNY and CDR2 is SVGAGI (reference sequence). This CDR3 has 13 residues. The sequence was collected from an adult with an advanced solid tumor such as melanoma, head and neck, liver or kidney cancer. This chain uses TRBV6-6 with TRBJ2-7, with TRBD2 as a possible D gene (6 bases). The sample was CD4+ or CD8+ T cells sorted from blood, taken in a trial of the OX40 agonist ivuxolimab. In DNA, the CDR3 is TGTGCCAGCAGTGTCCTTAGCGGTTACGAGCAGTACTTC. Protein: CASSVLSGYEQYF.